These 30 T cell receptor beta chains originate from one sample sequenced in a study of response to subunit inactivated influenza vaccine. TCRdb itself ran the RT-PCR reads through MiXCR, one entry per CDR3 protein. The data show about 500,000 distinct CDR3 sequences, 7.2% seen once. The material was PBMCs from blood, obtained less than 30 months after vaccination. These receptors were taken from a man aged 45 to 70 who received an inactivated influenza vaccine.

The chain has TRBV29-1 and TRBJ2-3; 8 bases are a match to TRBD1. V was pared by 6 bases and J by 0 bases, with 5 bases of the junction left unmatched. The CDR3 sequence is 14 residues long. The germline CDR1 and CDR2 sequences are SQVTM and ANQGSEA. The CDR3 region is CSVARTGSTDTQYF. The CDR3 region has the DNA TGCAGCGTAGCCCGGACAGGGAGCACAGATACGCAGTATTTT.

This clonotype was found many times. The chain has TRBV20-1 and TRBJ2-5; TRBD2 is a possible D gene (6 bases). The germline V gene has CDR1 DFQATT and CDR2 SNEGSKA (reference sequence). V shed 6 bases and J shed 2 bases, with 13 bases lying between them. There are 13 residues in the CDR3. Written as DNA, the CDR3 is TGCAGTGCCGGCGGGGTTCGTCAAGAGACCCAGTACTTC. It encodes CSAGGVRQETQYF.

The J gene is TRBJ2-1, the V gene TRBV10-3; 14 bases are shared with TRBD2. CDR1 is ENHRY, CDR2 SYGVKD, per germline. Trimming took 7 bases from V and 2 from J; bases not matched to a gene: 4. This CDR3 spans 16 amino acids. For the CDR3, the DNA is TGTGCCATCACCAGACTAGCGGGAGGGCCCTACAATGAGCAGTTCTTC. Protein: CAITRLAGGPYNEQFF.

This clonotype was seen repeatedly, ten times or more. This sequence joins TRBV5-1 and TRBJ1-4; possible D gene TRBD1, 6 bases. The CDR3 runs 14 residues. Trimming cost V 4 bases and J 7 bases, with 14 bases left between them. CDR1 is SGHRS and CDR2 is YFSETQ in the germline V gene. The CDR3 loop is CASSTGQRGEKLFF. CDR3 coding DNA: TGCGCCAGCAGCACAGGACAGCGGGGTGAAAAACTGTTTTTT.

This clonotype was seen ten or more times. Written as DNA, the CDR3 is TGTGCCAGCAGCTTGTTTGGGGGAGATACGCAGTATTTT. It is translated as CASSLFGGDTQYF. The rearrangement links TRBV5-5 to TRBJ2-3; tentatively, D is TRBD1 or TRBD2 (5 bases each). Trimming stripped 1 base from V and 5 bases from J, with 8 bases between. There are 13 residues in the CDR3. Per the germline V gene, CDR1 is SGHKS and CDR2 is YYEKEE (reference sequence). The whole variable domain, remainder taken from reference TRBV5-5 and TRBJ2-3, is DAGVTQSPTHLIKTRGQQVTLRCSPISGHKSVSWYQQVLGQGPQFIFQYYEKEERGRGNFPDRFSARQFPNYSSELNVNALLLGDSALYLCASSLFGGDTQYFGPGTRLTVL.

This chain connects TRBV6-1 to TRBJ2-5, with 8 bases aligning to TRBD2. V lost 3 bases to trimming and J lost 0 bases; unmatched junction nucleotides: 12. The germline V gene has CDR1 MNHNS and CDR2 SASEGT. There are 18 residues in the CDR3. Written as DNA, the CDR3 is TGTGCCAGCAGTGAGCTAAGCGGGGGTTACCCGTACCAAGAGACCCAGTACTTC. Translation gives CASSELSGGYPYQETQYF.

This clonotype was seen only a few times. This sequence joins TRBV9 and TRBJ2-7; D is possibly TRBD1 or TRBD2 (6 bases each). V gave up 5 bases and J gave up 0 bases, with 15 bases separating them. This CDR3 comprises 15 residues. Germline loops: CDR1 SGDLS, CDR2 YYNGEE. The CDR3 here is CASREGGGSSYEQYF. CDR3 DNA sequence: TGTGCCAGCAGGGAGGGGGGCGGCAGCTCCTACGAGCAGTACTTC.

This clonotype was found many times. V and J are TRBV6-2 or TRBV6-3 and TRBJ2-3; tentatively, D is TRBD2 (6 bases). V gave up 2 bases and J gave up 2 bases, with 20 bases separating them. Germline loops: CDR1 MNHEY, CDR2 SVGEGT. The CDR3 length is 18 residues. This CDR3 is CASSYQPGTLQPTDTQYF. The DNA for the CDR3 is TGTGCCAGCAGTTACCAACCGGGGACTCTCCAACCCACAGATACGCAGTATTTT.

This clonotype was found a few times. The chain has TRBV20-1 and TRBJ2-3, with a weak D call TRBD2 (6 bases). Deletions cut 1 base from V and 2 bases from J, with 10 bases between. This CDR3 has 14 residues. Per germline, CDR1 DFQATT and CDR2 SNEGSKA (reference sequence). This chain's CDR3 is CSARVGGTTDTQYF. The CDR3 DNA sequence: TGCAGTGCTAGAGTTGGCGGGACCACAGATACGCAGTATTTT.

This clonotype showed up just a few times. V gene TRBV28 combines with J gene TRBJ2-3; 9 bases fit TRBD2. The V segment lost 8 bases and the J segment 1 base; nucleotides outside the gene matches: 4. The germline gives CDR1 MDHEN, CDR2 SYDVKM. The CDR3 totals 14 residues. This chain's CDR3 is CASGLAGGTDTQYF. The CDR3 nucleotides are TGTGCCAGCGGGTTAGCGGGGGGCACAGATACGCAGTATTTT.

The chain has TRBV5-1 and TRBJ2-1; TRBD2 matches at 12 bases. V was pared by 5 bases and J by 2 bases, with 8 bases of the junction left unmatched. CDR1 and CDR2 from the germline V gene are SGHRS and YFSETQ. CDR3 size: 17 residues. This CDR3 is CASRLQLAGGPYNEQFF. DNA of the CDR3: TGCGCCAGCAGGCTACAACTAGCGGGAGGCCCCTACAATGAGCAGTTCTTC. Drawing the rest from reference TRBV5-1 and TRBJ2-1, the complete variable domain is KAGVTQTPRYLIKTRGQQVTLSCSPISGHRSVSWYQQTPGQGLQFLFEYFSETQRNKGNFPGRFSGRQFSNSRSEMNVSTLELGDSALYLCASRLQLAGGPYNEQFFGPGTRLTVL.

This clonotype was observed many times. The chain is built from TRBV4-2 and TRBJ2-3, with 8 positions matching TRBD2. V dropped 1 base and J dropped 1; count of bases not matched to a gene: 4. Germline V gene lookup returns CDR1 LGHNA and CDR2 YNFKEQ. CDR3 length: 16 amino acids. CDR3 protein: CASSQGVAGRTDTQYF. The CDR3 DNA is TGTGCCAGCAGCCAAGGAGTAGCGGGACGCACAGATACGCAGTATTTT.

V is TRBV4-3 and J is TRBJ1-2, with D possibly matching TRBD1 (6 bases). The CDR3 totals 14 residues. The germline V and J ends were trimmed by 2 bases and 2 bases, with 9 bases remaining between them. The germline CDR1 and CDR2 sequences are LGHNA and YSLEER. The CDR3 sequence is CASSQTGQNYGYTF. CDR3 coding DNA: TGCGCCAGCAGCCAAACGGGACAAAACTATGGCTACACCTTC.

This chain connects TRBV30 to TRBJ2-3; D call uncertain. CDR1 is GTSNPN, CDR2 SVGIG, per germline (reference sequence). V gave up 6 bases and J gave up 4 bases, with 20 bases separating them. CDR3 size: 15 residues. The CDR3 sequence is CACCKQVGWADTQYF. The CDR3, as DNA: TGTGCCTGCTGCAAGCAGGTCGGTTGGGCAGATACGCAGTATTTT.

This clonotype was seen at least ten times. J is TRBJ2-1 and V is TRBV20-1; a weak D match, TRBD1 (5 bases). The germline V and J ends were trimmed by 3 bases and 0 bases, with 12 bases remaining between them. This CDR3 contains 15 residues. Germline CDR1 DFQATT, CDR2 SNEGSKA (reference sequence). The CDR3 reads CSASVGPSSYNEQFF. CDR3 coding DNA: TGCAGTGCTAGCGTGGGGCCGAGCTCCTACAATGAGCAGTTCTTC.

The sample holds a few counts of this clonotype. This chain connects TRBV27 to TRBJ2-7; weak D call: TRBD1 (6 bases). This CDR3 is built from 14 residues. In germline, CDR1 is MNHEY, CDR2 SMNVEV (reference sequence). V was trimmed by 5 bases and J by 4 bases, leaving 15 bases between them. The CDR3 DNA follows: TGTGCCAGCAGTCCATGGGGGCCGGGTTACGAGCAGTACTTC. This gives the protein CASSPWGPGYEQYF.

V gene TRBV10-3 combines with J gene TRBJ1-6; D uncertain. This CDR3 region has 15 residues. Germline V gene lookup returns CDR1 ENHRY and CDR2 SYGVKD. The V end was cut by 3 bases, the J end by 1 base, with 7 bases between. The CDR3 bases are TGTGCCATCAGTGACCAAGGGTCCTATAATTCACCCCTCCACTTT. Amino acids: CAISDQGSYNSPLHF.

This clonotype was seen more than once but under ten times. The genes are TRBV6-1 and TRBJ2-1; 11 bases line up with TRBD1. The junction had 10 bases not matched to a gene; V was cut back by 5 bases and J by 7 bases. From germline, CDR1 is MNHNS and CDR2 SASEGT. The CDR3 totals 16 residues. Written as DNA, the CDR3 is TGTGCCAGCAGTACCACCGCCGGGACAGGGGGAAATGAGCAGTTCTTC. Its translation is CASSTTAGTGGNEQFF.

The V gene is TRBV27, the J gene TRBJ2-5; D tentatively fits TRBD1 or TRBD2 (5 bases each). This CDR3 is 14 amino acids long. Germline CDR1 is MNHEY and CDR2 is SMNVEV (reference sequence). The V end was cut by 3 bases, the J end by 3 bases, with 11 bases between. CDR3 loop: CASSFLGVEETQYF. Here the CDR3 DNA reads TGTGCCAGCAGTTTTTTGGGGGTCGAAGAGACCCAGTACTTC.

The gene calls are TRBV4-1 and TRBJ2-2; perhaps TRBD1 as D (7 bases). This CDR3 region has 17 residues. V was trimmed by 4 bases and J by 4 bases, leaving 19 bases between them. Per germline, CDR1 MGHRA and CDR2 YSYEKL. CDR3 residues: CASSLPIWQGGTGELFF. The CDR3 DNA reads TGCGCCAGCAGCCTCCCCATCTGGCAGGGGGGCACCGGGGAGCTGTTTTTT.

This clonotype was seen many times. The chain recombines TRBV11-2 with TRBJ2-1, with 12 bases fitting TRBD2. Per the germline V gene, CDR1 is SGHAT and CDR2 is FQNNGV. V dropped 4 bases and J dropped 0; count of bases not matched to a gene: 7. This CDR3 is 18 amino acids long. In DNA, the CDR3 is TGTGCCAGCAGCTCATCAGGACTAGCGGGAAACTCCTACAATGAGCAGTTCTTC. This gives the protein CASSSSGLAGNSYNEQFF.

This clonotype was observed a handful of times. The chain couples TRBV10-2 to TRBJ2-1; a weak D match, TRBD2 (6 bases). Trimming cost V 0 bases and J 4 bases, with 13 bases left between them. The CDR3 has 16 amino acids. Per germline, CDR1 WSHSY and CDR2 SAAADI. The CDR3 bases are TGCGCCAGCAGTGAGTCCGCGGGGATCCTATACAATGAGCAGTTCTTC. This codes for CASSESAGILYNEQFF.

The rearrangement joins TRBV5-5 to TRBJ2-7; a weak D match, TRBD2 (5 bases). The CDR3 sequence is 14 residues long. Germline CDR1 and CDR2: SGHKS and YYEKEE (reference sequence). Trimming shortened V by 4 bases and J by 6 bases, and 17 bases separated the two germline ends. The DNA for the CDR3 is TGTGCCAGCAGCCACGACCTAGGGAGAGTCGAGCAGTACTTC. The encoded protein is CASSHDLGRVEQYF.

The CDR3 protein is CSARTSREPEAFF. In DNA form, the CDR3 reads TGCAGTGCTAGAACCTCCAGGGAGCCTGAAGCTTTCTTT. This chain connects TRBV20-1 to TRBJ1-1, with D possibly matching TRBD1 (5 bases). This CDR3 has 13 residues. Between the trimmed V and J ends, which lost 2 bases and 6 bases, there was a span of 13 bases. Germline loops: CDR1 DFQATT, CDR2 SNEGSKA (reference sequence).

This clonotype was observed a few times. The chain combines TRBV27 with TRBJ2-1, with D possibly being TRBD1 or TRBD2 (5 bases each). The germline gives CDR1 MNHEY, CDR2 SMNVEV (reference sequence). Trimming took off 7 bases at V and 0 bases at J, with 13 bases between the two ends. The CDR3 sequence is 15 residues long. The CDR3 protein is CASNAAGTSYNEQFF. For the CDR3, the DNA is TGTGCCAGCAACGCGGCCGGGACCTCCTACAATGAGCAGTTCTTC.

This clonotype was observed at least ten times. The rearrangement joins TRBV5-1 to TRBJ1-1; perhaps TRBD1 as D (5 bases). Germline CDR1 is SGHRS and CDR2 is YFSETQ. Trimming took 4 bases from V and 3 from J, leaving 16 bases between them. The CDR3 is made up of 15 amino acids. The CDR3 DNA reads TGCGCCAGCAGCCCAGGGCGGGGGTCGGACACTGAAGCTTTCTTT. This codes for CASSPGRGSDTEAFF.

A note on this clonotype: Lacking the conserved final phenylalanine or tryptophan, this CDR3 likely reflects a read error. No DNA is shown, since the ends of the CDR3 on it are uncertain; the CDR3 is the one TCRdb lists. The chain's CDR3 is CASSTAGTPIEV. The rearrangement uses TRBV27 and TRBJ2-3; no check of the table's D call, TRBD1, against the DNA was made. The CDR3 has 12 amino acids, counting both end residues. The germline gives CDR1 MNHEY, CDR2 SMNVEV (reference sequence).

The chain recombines TRBV4-1 with TRBJ1-5; D gene unclear. CDR1 MGHRA and CDR2 YSYEKL come from the germline V gene. The CDR3 is made up of 15 amino acids. With 0 bases removed from V and 3 bases from J, the gap between germline ends came to 9 bases. CDR3 coding DNA: TGCGCCAGCAGCCAAGATTTCGGTGTCAATCAGCCCCAGCATTTT. This sequence encodes CASSQDFGVNQPQHF.

This clonotype has only a few counts. The chain has TRBV28 and TRBJ2-7; 10 bases are shared with TRBD1. The CDR3 is 15 residues long. With V trimmed by 4 bases and J by 2 bases, 5 bases remained unmatched. Germline assignment: CDR1 MDHEN and CDR2 SYDVKM. The CDR3 nucleotides are TGTGCCAGCAGTTCGCCGGGACAGGGGACCTACGAGCAGTACTTC. It is translated as CASSSPGQGTYEQYF.

The sample holds many counts of this clonotype. The V call is TRBV4-2, the J call TRBJ1-4, with 8 positions matching TRBD1. Germline values: CDR1 LGHNA, CDR2 YNFKEQ. V dropped 1 base and J dropped 2; count of bases not matched to a gene: 6. The CDR3 sequence is 17 residues long. The CDR3 region is CASSQVPGGATNEKLFF. CDR3 nucleotides: TGTGCCAGCAGCCAAGTTCCAGGGGGCGCGACTAATGAAAAACTGTTTTTT.